This paragraph covers one T cell receptor beta chain sequence. The antigen is undetermined. The V gene end was trimmed by 6 bases and the J gene end by 8 bases; junction bases not matched to a gene: 2. This CDR3 has 11 residues. The data stem from a study of identical twins. Study-wide points: Twins' surplus sharing was weaker for beta out-of-frame sequences. Within twin pairs, the out-of-frame alpha sequences they shared showed excess low generation probability. Zero-insertion analyses were open to partial confounding by invariant MAIT and iNKT cells.

Addition of a universal primer site occurred through template switching, and cDNA carried unique molecular identifiers. TCRdb reprocessed the 5' RACE reads with MiXCR, giving one entry per CDR3 protein. This table has 1,800,000 or so distinct CDR3 sequences, less than 35% appearing once. Sequences were obtained from cord blood. The TCR originated in a newborn girl in good health. The V and J genes are TRBV12-3 or TRBV12-4 and TRBJ1-1, with 8 bases fitting TRBD1. CDR3 protein: CASRRQGEAFF. The CDR3 DNA is TGTGCCAGCAGACGACAGGGGGAAGCTTTCTTT.